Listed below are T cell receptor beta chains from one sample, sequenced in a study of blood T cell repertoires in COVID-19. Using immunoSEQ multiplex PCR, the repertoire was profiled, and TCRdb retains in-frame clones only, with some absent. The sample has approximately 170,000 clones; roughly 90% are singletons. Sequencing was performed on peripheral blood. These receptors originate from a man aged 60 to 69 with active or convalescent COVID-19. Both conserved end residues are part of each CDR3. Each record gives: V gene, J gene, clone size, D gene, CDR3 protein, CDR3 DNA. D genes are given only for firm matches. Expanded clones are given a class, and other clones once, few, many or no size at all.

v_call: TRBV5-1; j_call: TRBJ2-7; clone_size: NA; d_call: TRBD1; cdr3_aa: CASNHGQGAYEQYF; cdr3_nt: TGCGCCAGCAACCACGGACAGGGGGCTTACGAGCAGTACTTC
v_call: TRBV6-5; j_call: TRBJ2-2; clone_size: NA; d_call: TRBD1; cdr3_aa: CATWDRGQTGELFF; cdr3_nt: TGTGCCACCTGGGACAGGGGGCAGACCGGGGAGCTGTTTTTT
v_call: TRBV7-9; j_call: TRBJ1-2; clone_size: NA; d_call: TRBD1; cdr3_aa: CASSYGTEYGYTF; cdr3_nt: TGTGCCAGCAGCTACGGGACAGAGTATGGCTACACCTTC
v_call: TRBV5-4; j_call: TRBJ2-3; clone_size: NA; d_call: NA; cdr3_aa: CASSPVLIGGAYQSDTQYF; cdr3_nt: TGTGCCAGCAGCCCTGTCTTAATTGGGGGGGCCTACCAAAGCGATACGCAGTATTTT
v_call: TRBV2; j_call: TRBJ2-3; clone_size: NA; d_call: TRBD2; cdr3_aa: CASKLGSGGRDTQYF; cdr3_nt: TGTGCCAGCAAACTGGGTAGCGGGGGCCGAGATACGCAGTATTTT
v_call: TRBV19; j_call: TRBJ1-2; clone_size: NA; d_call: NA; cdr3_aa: CASSISGGPYGYTF; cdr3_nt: TGTGCCAGTAGTATTAGCGGAGGACCCTATGGCTACACCTTC
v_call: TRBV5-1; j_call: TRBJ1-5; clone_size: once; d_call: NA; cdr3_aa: CASSLKTAYSNQPQHF; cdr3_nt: TGCGCCAGCAGCTTGAAAACAGCCTATAGCAATCAGCCCCAGCATTTT
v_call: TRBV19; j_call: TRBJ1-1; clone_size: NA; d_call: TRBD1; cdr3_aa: CASGQGAMNTEAFF; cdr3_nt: TGTGCCAGCGGACAGGGGGCGATGAACACTGAAGCTTTCTTT
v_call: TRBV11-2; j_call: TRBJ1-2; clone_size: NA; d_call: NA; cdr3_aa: CASSLPPGSNGYTF; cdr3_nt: TGTGCCAGCAGCTTACCCCCAGGGTCGAATGGCTACACCTTC
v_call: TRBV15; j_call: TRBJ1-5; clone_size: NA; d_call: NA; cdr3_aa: CATGPGSNQPQHF; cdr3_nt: TGTGCCACCGGTCCCGGGAGCAATCAGCCCCAGCATTTT
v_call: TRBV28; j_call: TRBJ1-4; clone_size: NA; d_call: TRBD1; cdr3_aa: CASTSTGDPGREKLFF; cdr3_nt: TGTGCCAGCACCTCGACAGGGGACCCCGGTAGGGAAAAACTGTTTTTT
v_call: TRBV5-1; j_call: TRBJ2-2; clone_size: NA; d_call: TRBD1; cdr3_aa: CASSSTGGDTGELFF; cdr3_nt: TGCGCCAGCAGCTCGACAGGGGGCGACACCGGGGAGCTGTTTTTT
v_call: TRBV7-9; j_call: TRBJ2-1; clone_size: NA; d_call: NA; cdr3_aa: CASIIVQGSLFF; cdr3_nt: TGTGCCAGCATCATCGTACAGGGAAGCCTGTTCTTC
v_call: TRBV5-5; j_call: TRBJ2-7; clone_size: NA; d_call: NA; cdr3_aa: CASSLILATPNYEQYF; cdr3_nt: TGTGCCAGCAGCTTGATTCTGGCGACACCCAACTACGAGCAGTACTTC